A selection of T cell receptor beta chains follows, all from one sample in a study of regulatory T cells in long-lasting Graves disease. Via MiXCR, TCRdb re-called the multiplex PCR reads, giving one row per CDR3 protein. The data hold about 540,000 distinct CDR3 sequences, with 13% observed a single time. The same data also went into a second study, on T cells in Graves' hyperthyroidism and ophthalmopathy.

Sequences were derived from peripheral blood mononuclear cells (PBMCs), sampled at new diagnosis, from a patient treated with antithyroid drugs. Receptors originate from a young man with Graves disease. Both conserved end residues are part of each CDR3. D genes are given only for firm matches. Expanded clones get a size class; other rows say once, few or many, or leave the size out.

>many|TRBV27|.|TRBJ2-3
CASSLSGTAITDTQYF
TGTGCCAGCAGTTTAAGCGGGACAGCGATAACAGATACGCAGTATTTT
>many|TRBV6-1|.|TRBJ2-1
CASSEIGKGRYNEQFF
TGTGCCAGCAGTGAAATCGGGAAGGGCCGGTACAATGAGCAGTTCTTC
>many|TRBV2|.|TRBJ2-3
CASSSGDLPTDTQYF
TGTGCCAGCAGTAGCGGTGACTTACCCACAGATACGCAGTATTTT
>many|TRBV11-2|TRBD2|TRBJ2-7
CASSLAGLEAYEQYF
TGTGCCAGCAGCTTAGCAGGACTAGAGGCCTACGAGCAGTACTTC
>.|TRBV12-3/TRBV12-4|TRBD1|TRBJ1-6
CASSQTGGANSPLHF
TGTGCCAGCAGTCAAACAGGGGGCGCGAATTCACCCCTCCACTTT
>many|TRBV5-1|.|TRBJ2-7
CASSLGPRDYEQYF
TGCGCCAGCAGCTTGGGACCTAGGGATTACGAGCAGTACTTC
>.|TRBV20-1|TRBD1|TRBJ1-1
CSARAVQGIGTKAFF
TGCAGTGCTAGAGCTGTACAGGGGATTGGCACTAAAGCTTTCTTT
>many|TRBV12-3/TRBV12-4|TRBD2|TRBJ2-7
CASSYRLAGYEQYF
TGTGCCAGCAGTTATCGACTAGCGGGCTACGAGCAGTACTTC
>few|TRBV9|.|TRBJ2-5
CASSVGQSETQYF
TGTGCCAGCAGCGTAGGTCAATCGGAGACCCAGTACTTC
>.|TRBV6-1|TRBD1|TRBJ1-5
CASSGEGGHLRQPQHF
TGTGCCAGCAGTGGGGAAGGGGGCCATCTCCGTCAGCCCCAGCATTTT
>.|TRBV6-1|.|TRBJ2-7
CASNSILSSYEQYF
TGTGCCAGCAACTCGATACTGAGCTCCTACGAGCAGTACTTC
>few|TRBV5-1|.|TRBJ2-5
CGPGGLDIVLETQYF
TGCGGCCCCGGGGGCCTCGATATAGTATTAGAGACCCAGTACTTC
>many|TRBV18|.|TRBJ1-1
CASSPRAASPNTEAFF
TGTGCCAGCTCACCGAGGGCAGCAAGCCCGAACACTGAAGCTTTCTTT
>many|TRBV20-1|TRBD2|TRBJ2-3
CSAPLPLTSGMYF
TGCAGTGCTCCCCTGCCCCTGACTAGCGGGATGTATTTT
>many|TRBV27|.|TRBJ2-1
CASSPLGANEQFF
TGTGCCAGCAGTCCGTTGGGGGCCAATGAGCAGTTCTTC
>many|TRBV7-8|.|TRBJ1-4
CASSPNWGGNNEKLFF
TGTGCCAGCAGCCCGAATTGGGGCGGCAATAATGAAAAACTGTTTTTT
>many|TRBV10-2|.|TRBJ1-6
CASSDDINNSPLHF
TGCGCCAGCAGTGATGACATCAATAATTCACCCCTCCACTTT
>many|TRBV6-2/TRBV6-3|TRBD1|TRBJ1-2
CASSYGTGVWEGYTF
TGTGCCAGCAGTTACGGGACAGGGGTTTGGGAGGGCTACACCTTC
>few|TRBV20-1|TRBD2|TRBJ2-7
CSASGRVTYEQYF
TGCAGTGCTAGCGGGAGGGTTACCTACGAGCAGTACTTC
>.|TRBV19|.|TRBJ2-1
CASSMVDRTYNEQFF
TGTGCCAGTAGTATGGTCGACAGAACTTACAATGAGCAGTTCTTC
>.|TRBV5-6|.|TRBJ2-7
CASTRDAGEQYF
TGTGCCAGCACCCGGGACGCGGGCGAGCAGTACTTC
>few|TRBV2|.|TRBJ2-1
CASSRLGGVYNEQFF
TGTGCCAGCAGTCGACTAGGAGGGGTTTACAATGAGCAGTTCTTC
>many|TRBV6-2/TRBV6-3|TRBD1|TRBJ1-1
CASSYSTTGDNTEAFF
TGTGCCAGCAGTTACTCGACGACAGGGGACAACACTGAAGCTTTCTTT
>many|TRBV12-3/TRBV12-4|.|TRBJ2-4
CASSLSVAKNIQYF
TGTGCCAGCAGTTTAAGCGTAGCCAAAAACATTCAGTACTTC
>.|TRBV5-1|.|TRBJ2-3
CASSLEGRAPDTQYF
TGCGCCAGCAGCTTGGAGGGCAGAGCGCCAGATACGCAGTATTTT
>.|TRBV3-1|TRBD2|TRBJ2-1
CASSQLAGGPSNEQFF
TGTGCCAGCAGCCAATTAGCGGGAGGGCCGAGTAATGAGCAGTTCTTC
>many|TRBV12-3/TRBV12-4|TRBD2|TRBJ2-1
CASSLFGLAGGGMYNEQFF
TGTGCCAGCAGTTTGTTTGGACTAGCGGGAGGAGGGATGTACAATGAGCAGTTCTTC
>.|TRBV30|.|TRBJ1-4
CAWRLAGGTEKLFF
TGTGCCTGGAGATTGGCCGGGGGTACAGAAAAACTGTTTTTT
>many|TRBV2|TRBD1|TRBJ2-3
CASSPPGQADTQYF
TGTGCCAGCAGTCCACCGGGACAGGCAGATACGCAGTATTTT